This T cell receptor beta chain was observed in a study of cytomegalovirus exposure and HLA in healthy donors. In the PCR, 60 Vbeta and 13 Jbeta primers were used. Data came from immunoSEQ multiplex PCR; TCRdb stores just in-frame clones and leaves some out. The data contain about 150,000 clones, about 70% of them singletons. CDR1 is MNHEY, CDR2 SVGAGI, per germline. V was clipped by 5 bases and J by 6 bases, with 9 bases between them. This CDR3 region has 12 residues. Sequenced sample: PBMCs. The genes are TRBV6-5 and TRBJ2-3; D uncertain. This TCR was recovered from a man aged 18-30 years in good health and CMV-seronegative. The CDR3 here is CASSQASDTQYF. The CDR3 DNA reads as TGTGCCAGCAGTCAGGCAAGCGATACGCAGTATTTT.